The subject of this entry is one T cell receptor beta chain. Its target is not known. TCRdb passed the PCR reads through MiXCR, listing each CDR3 protein once. The profile shows approximately 97,000 distinct CDR3 sequences, under 40% of them singletons. Germline CDR1 MGHRA, CDR2 YSYEKL. The V and J ends lost 3 bases and 6 bases respectively, with 24 bases between them. CDR3 size: 17 residues. The data derive from a study of molecular identifiers for immune sequencing clone quantification. Overall study results and limits: Jurkat TCR RNA spiked in from one cell reportedly remained identifiable amid around 1 million naive cells. Clones with over 20 RNA copies captured over 99% of effector molecules but under 1% of naive ones.

The rearrangement links TRBV4-1 to TRBJ2-7, with a tentative D call TRBD2 (6 bases). Sequencing input: naive CD8+ T cells from blood, with Jurkat cell RNA spiked in. Specified subset: FACS-sorted CD8+CD4-CCR7+CD45RA+ naive T cells. The sequence was obtained from a human donor in good health. Some libraries in this study had Jurkat cell RNA spiked in. In nucleotides, the CDR3 is TGCGCCAGCAGCCAGAAGCGTAGCGGTAAAAAGCCCTCCGAGCAGTACTTC. It codes for CASSQKRSGKKPSEQYF.